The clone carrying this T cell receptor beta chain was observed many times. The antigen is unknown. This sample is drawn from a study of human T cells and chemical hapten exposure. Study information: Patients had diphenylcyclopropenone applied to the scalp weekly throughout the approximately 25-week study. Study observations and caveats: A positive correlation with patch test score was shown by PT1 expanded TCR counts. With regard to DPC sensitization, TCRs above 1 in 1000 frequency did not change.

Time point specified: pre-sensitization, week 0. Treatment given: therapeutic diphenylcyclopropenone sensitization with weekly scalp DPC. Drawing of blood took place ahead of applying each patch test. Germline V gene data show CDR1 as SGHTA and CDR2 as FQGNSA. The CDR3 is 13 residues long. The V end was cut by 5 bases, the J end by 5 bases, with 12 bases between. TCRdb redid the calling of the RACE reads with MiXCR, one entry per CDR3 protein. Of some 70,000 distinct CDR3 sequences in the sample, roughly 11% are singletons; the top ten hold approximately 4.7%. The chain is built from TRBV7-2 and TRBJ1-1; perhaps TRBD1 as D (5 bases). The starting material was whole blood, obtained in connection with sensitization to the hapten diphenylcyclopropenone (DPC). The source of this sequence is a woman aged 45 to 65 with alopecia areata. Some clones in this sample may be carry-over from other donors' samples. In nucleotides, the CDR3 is TGTGCCAGCAGCGTTCCAGGGAATACTGAAGCTTTCTTT. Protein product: CASSVPGNTEAFF.